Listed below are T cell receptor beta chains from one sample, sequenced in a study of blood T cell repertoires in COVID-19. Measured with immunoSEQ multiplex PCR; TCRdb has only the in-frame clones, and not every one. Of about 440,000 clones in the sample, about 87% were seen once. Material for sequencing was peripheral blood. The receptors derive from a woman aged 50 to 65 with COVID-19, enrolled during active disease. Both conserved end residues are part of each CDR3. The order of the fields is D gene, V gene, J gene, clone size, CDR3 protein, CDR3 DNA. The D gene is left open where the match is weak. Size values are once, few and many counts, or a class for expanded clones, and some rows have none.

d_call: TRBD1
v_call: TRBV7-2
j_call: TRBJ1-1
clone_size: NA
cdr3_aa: CASSLAPGQGTEAFF
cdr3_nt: TGTGCCAGCAGCTTAGCACCGGGACAGGGAACCGAGGCTTTCTTT

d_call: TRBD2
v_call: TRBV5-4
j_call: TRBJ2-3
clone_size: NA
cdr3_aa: CASSGLTDTQYF
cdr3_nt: TGTGCCAGTAGCGGGCTCACAGATACGCAGTATTTT

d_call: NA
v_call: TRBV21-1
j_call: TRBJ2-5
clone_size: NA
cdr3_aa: CASSLPRQGWETQYF
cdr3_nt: TGTGCCAGCAGCCTCCCACGACAGGGGTGGGAGACCCAGTACTTC

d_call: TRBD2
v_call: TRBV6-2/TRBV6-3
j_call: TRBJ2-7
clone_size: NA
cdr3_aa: CASSYSGLAREEQYF
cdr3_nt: TGTGCCAGCAGTTACTCTGGACTAGCACGAGAAGAGCAGTACTTC

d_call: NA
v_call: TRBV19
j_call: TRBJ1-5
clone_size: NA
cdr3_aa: CASHRGSGGQPQHF
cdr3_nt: TGTGCCAGCCACCGGGGGAGCGGTGGTCAGCCCCAGCATTTT

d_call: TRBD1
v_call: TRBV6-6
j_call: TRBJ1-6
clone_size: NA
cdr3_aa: CASSYSGQGSSPLHF
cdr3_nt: TGTGCCAGCAGTTACTCAGGACAGGGAAGTTCACCCCTCCACTTT

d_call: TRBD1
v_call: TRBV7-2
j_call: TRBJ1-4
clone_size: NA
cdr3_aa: CASSFTPGQTEKLFF
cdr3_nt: TGTGCCAGCAGCTTCACCCCGGGACAGACCGAAAAACTGTTTTTT

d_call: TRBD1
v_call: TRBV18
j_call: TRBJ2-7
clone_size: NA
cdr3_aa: CASSHTGGYEQYF
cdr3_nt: TGTGCCAGCTCACACACAGGGGGCTACGAGCAGTACTTC

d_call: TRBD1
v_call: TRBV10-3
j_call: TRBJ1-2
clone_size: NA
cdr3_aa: CAISGQGSSYGYTF
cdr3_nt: TGTGCCATCAGCGGACAGGGCAGTAGTTATGGCTACACCTTC

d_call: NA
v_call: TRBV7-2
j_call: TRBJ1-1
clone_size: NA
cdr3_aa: CASRLQYWNTEAFF
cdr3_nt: TGTGCCAGCAGGTTACAGTATTGGAACACTGAAGCTTTCTTT

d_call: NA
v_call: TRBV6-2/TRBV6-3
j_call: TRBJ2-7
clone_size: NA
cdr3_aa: CASSYPNQGPATYEQYF
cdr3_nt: TGTGCCAGCAGTTACCCAAACCAGGGTCCGGCCACCTACGAGCAGTACTTC

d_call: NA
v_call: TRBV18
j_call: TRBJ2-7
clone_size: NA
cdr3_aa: CASSPGLATEQYF
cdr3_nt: TGTGCCAGCTCACCAGGCCTAGCGACCGAGCAGTACTTC

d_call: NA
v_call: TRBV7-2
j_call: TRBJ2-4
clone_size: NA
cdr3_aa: CASSPLTSLGGIQYF
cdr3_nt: TGTGCCAGCAGCCCACTTACTAGCTTGGGTGGCATTCAGTACTTC

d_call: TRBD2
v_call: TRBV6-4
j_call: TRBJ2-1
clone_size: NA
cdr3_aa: CASRPGLVGEQFF
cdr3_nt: TGTGCCAGCAGACCAGGACTAGTGGGTGAGCAGTTCTTC

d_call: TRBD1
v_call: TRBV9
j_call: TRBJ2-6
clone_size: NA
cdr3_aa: CASSAWTGSSGANVLTF
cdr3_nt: TGTGCCAGCAGCGCTTGGACAGGGAGCTCTGGGGCCAACGTCCTGACTTTC

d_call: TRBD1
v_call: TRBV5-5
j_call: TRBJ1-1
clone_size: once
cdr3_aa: CASSLHLGTGGTEAFF
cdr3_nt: TGTGCCAGCAGCTTGCACTTAGGGACAGGGGGCACTGAAGCTTTCTTT

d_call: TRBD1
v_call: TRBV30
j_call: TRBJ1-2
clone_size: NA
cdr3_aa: CAWIQLRDRGFSNYGYTF
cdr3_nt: TGTGCCTGGATCCAGTTGAGGGACAGGGGGTTCTCTAACTATGGCTACACCTTC

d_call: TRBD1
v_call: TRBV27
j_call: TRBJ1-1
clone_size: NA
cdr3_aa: CASRGDGQGNTEAFF
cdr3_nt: TGTGCCAGCAGGGGTGACGGACAGGGAAATACTGAAGCTTTCTTT

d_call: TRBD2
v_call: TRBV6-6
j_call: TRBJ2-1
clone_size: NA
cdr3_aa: CASSNSGGSYNEQFF
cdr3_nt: TGTGCCAGCAGCAACAGCGGGGGCTCCTACAATGAGCAGTTCTTC

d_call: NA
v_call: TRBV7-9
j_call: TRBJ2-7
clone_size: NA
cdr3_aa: CASSLPSSYEQYF
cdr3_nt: TGTGCCAGCAGCTTGCCCAGTTCCTACGAGCAGTACTTC

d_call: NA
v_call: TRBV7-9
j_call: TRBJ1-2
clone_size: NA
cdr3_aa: CASSLEPGYTF
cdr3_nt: TGTGCCAGCAGCTTAGAGCCGGGCTACACCTTC

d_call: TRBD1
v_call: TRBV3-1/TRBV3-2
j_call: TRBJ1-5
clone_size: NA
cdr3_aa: CASSLGQGNNQPQHF
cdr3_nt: TGTGCCAGCAGCCTAGGACAGGGCAACAATCAGCCCCAGCATTTT

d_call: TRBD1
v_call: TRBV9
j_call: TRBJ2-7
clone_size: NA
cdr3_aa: CASSEGTGGIYEQYF
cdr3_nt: TGTGCCAGCAGCGAGGGGACAGGGGGGATCTACGAGCAGTACTTC